These T cell receptor beta chains were read from a single sample in a study of shared clonotypes between healthy human individuals. Using immunoSEQ multiplex PCR, the repertoire was profiled, and TCRdb retains in-frame clones only, with some absent. The data show some 2.3 million clones, 85% to 95% seen once. Sequencing was done on a sample of naive CD4+ T cells from PBMCs. These receptors were obtained from a man younger than 30 in good health. Some clones in this sample may be carry-over from other donors' samples. CDR3s include the opening cysteine and the closing phenylalanine or tryptophan. Fields, in order: J gene, clone size, D gene, V gene, CDR3 protein, CDR3 DNA. D genes are given only for firm matches. Rows give clone size only sometimes, using once, few, many, or a class for an expanded clone.

TRBJ2-2	once	TRBD2	TRBV5-1	CASSLQGPGGTGELFF	TGCGCCAGCAGCCTTCAGGGACCGGGGGGTACCGGGGAGCTGTTTTTT
TRBJ2-7	NA	NA	TRBV14	CASSQDEASALVEQYF	TGTGCCAGCAGCCAAGATGAGGCTAGCGCTTTGGTCGAGCAGTACTTC
TRBJ1-4	NA	NA	TRBV7-2	CASSLSGFNEKLFF	TGTGCCAGCAGCTTGTCAGGCTTTAATGAAAAACTGTTTTTT
TRBJ2-7	once	NA	TRBV2	CASSEAGGPLF	TGTGCCAGCAGTGAAGCGGGGGGTCCCCTTTTC
TRBJ2-1	NA	TRBD1	TRBV25-1	CASSEYGGTGGDEQFF	TGTGCCAGCAGTGAATATGGAGGGACAGGGGGCGATGAGCAGTTCTTC
TRBJ1-2	NA	NA	TRBV27	CASSSLREGGYTF	TGTGCCAGCAGTTCCCTCCGGGAGGGCGGCTACACCTTC
TRBJ2-3	NA	NA	TRBV5-6	CASSLFLQAGTDTQYF	TGTGCCAGCAGCTTGTTTCTACAAGCGGGCACAGATACGCAGTATTTT
TRBJ2-5	NA	TRBD2	TRBV6-5	CASRLLAGETQYF	TGTGCCAGCAGACTTCTAGCGGGAGAGACCCAGTACTTC
TRBJ2-5	NA	NA	TRBV5-4	CASSLTGRETQYF	TGTGCCAGCAGCTTGACGGGGCGTGAGACCCAGTACTTC
TRBJ1-4	once	NA	TRBV6-4	CASSVAGRNEKLFF	TGTGCCAGCAGTGTGGCAGGCCGCAATGAAAAACTGTTTTTT
TRBJ2-3	NA	TRBD2	TRBV5-1	CASSLGTSGDTQYF	TGCGCCAGCAGCTTGGGGACTAGCGGCGATACGCAGTATTTT
TRBJ2-6	NA	NA	TRBV19	CASSRQSSGANVLTF	TGTGCCAGTAGTAGACAGTCCTCTGGGGCCAACGTCCTGACTTTC
TRBJ2-1	NA	NA	TRBV4-1	CASSLSKSSYNEQFF	TGCGCCAGCAGCCTTTCGAAGAGCTCCTACAATGAGCAGTTCTTC
TRBJ2-2	NA	TRBD2	TRBV9	CASSVGLAGHTGELFF	TGTGCCAGCAGCGTAGGTCTAGCGGGCCACACCGGGGAGCTGTTTTTT
TRBJ1-2	NA	TRBD1	TRBV5-1	CASSLEPGGSGYTF	TGCGCCAGCAGCTTGGAGCCAGGGGGCAGCGGCTACACCTTC
TRBJ2-5	NA	NA	TRBV9	CASSAETGPRETQYF	TGTGCCAGCAGCGCAGAGACAGGCCCACGGGAGACCCAGTACTTC
TRBJ2-3	NA	NA	TRBV10-1	CASRLPRGPKVGQYF	TGCGCCAGCAGATTACCCCGGGGGCCTAAGGTTGGGCAGTATTTT
TRBJ2-6	NA	NA	TRBV27	CASSDEPISSGANVLTF	TGTGCCAGCAGTGACGAACCCATTAGCTCTGGGGCCAACGTCCTGACTTTC
TRBJ2-7	NA	TRBD2	TRBV19	CASSIGRREHPYEQYF	TGTGCCAGTAGTATAGGTCGGCGGGAGCATCCCTACGAGCAGTACTTC
TRBJ2-5	NA	TRBD2	TRBV7-9	CASSWTSGYQETQYF	TGTGCCAGCAGCTGGACTAGCGGGTACCAAGAGACCCAGTACTTC
TRBJ2-5	NA	NA	TRBV5-1	CASSLGRGAEGETQYF	TGCGCCAGCAGCTTGGGTCGGGGGGCAGAGGGAGAGACCCAGTACTTC
TRBJ2-3	NA	NA	TRBV6-5	CASSSISGQLTDTQYF	TGTGCCAGCAGTTCCATAAGCGGGCAGCTCACAGATACGCAGTATTTT
TRBJ1-3	NA	TRBD1	TRBV6-5	CASSSQGVDTIYF	TGTGCCAGCAGTTCACAGGGGGTGGACACCATATATTTT